The entry below describes one TCR beta chain. Antigen: not known. Only in-frame clones appear in the TCRdb table, and some are missing; sequencing was by immunoSEQ multiplex PCR. This table holds over 130,000 clones, 85% to 90% found once. The data were obtained in a study of T cell responses to AZD1222 COVID-19 vaccine. Study observations and caveats: The reported proportion of spike-specific TCRs targeting unmutated variant regions was nearly half. Distributed over spike, vaccine-associated CD4 TCRs predominated at 160-218 and 743-854. At study baseline, merely a handful of AZD1222 recipients were seropositive.

The V end lost 5 bases, the J end lost 4 bases, and 25 bases lay between the germline ends. This CDR3 has 18 residues. CDR1 is SGHAT and CDR2 is FQNNGV in the germline V gene. The chain employs TRBV11-2 and TRBJ2-3, with D perhaps given as TRBD1 or TRBD2 (5 bases each). This receptor was taken from an adult who received the AZD1222 COVID-19 vaccine. This sample comprised peripheral blood, obtained 28 days after the second AZD1222 dose. The CDR3 region has the DNA TGTGCCAGCAGCCCAAGGGCAGGGACGGGGTTGGGGCCAGATACGCAGTATTTT. Translated: CASSPRAGTGLGPDTQYF.